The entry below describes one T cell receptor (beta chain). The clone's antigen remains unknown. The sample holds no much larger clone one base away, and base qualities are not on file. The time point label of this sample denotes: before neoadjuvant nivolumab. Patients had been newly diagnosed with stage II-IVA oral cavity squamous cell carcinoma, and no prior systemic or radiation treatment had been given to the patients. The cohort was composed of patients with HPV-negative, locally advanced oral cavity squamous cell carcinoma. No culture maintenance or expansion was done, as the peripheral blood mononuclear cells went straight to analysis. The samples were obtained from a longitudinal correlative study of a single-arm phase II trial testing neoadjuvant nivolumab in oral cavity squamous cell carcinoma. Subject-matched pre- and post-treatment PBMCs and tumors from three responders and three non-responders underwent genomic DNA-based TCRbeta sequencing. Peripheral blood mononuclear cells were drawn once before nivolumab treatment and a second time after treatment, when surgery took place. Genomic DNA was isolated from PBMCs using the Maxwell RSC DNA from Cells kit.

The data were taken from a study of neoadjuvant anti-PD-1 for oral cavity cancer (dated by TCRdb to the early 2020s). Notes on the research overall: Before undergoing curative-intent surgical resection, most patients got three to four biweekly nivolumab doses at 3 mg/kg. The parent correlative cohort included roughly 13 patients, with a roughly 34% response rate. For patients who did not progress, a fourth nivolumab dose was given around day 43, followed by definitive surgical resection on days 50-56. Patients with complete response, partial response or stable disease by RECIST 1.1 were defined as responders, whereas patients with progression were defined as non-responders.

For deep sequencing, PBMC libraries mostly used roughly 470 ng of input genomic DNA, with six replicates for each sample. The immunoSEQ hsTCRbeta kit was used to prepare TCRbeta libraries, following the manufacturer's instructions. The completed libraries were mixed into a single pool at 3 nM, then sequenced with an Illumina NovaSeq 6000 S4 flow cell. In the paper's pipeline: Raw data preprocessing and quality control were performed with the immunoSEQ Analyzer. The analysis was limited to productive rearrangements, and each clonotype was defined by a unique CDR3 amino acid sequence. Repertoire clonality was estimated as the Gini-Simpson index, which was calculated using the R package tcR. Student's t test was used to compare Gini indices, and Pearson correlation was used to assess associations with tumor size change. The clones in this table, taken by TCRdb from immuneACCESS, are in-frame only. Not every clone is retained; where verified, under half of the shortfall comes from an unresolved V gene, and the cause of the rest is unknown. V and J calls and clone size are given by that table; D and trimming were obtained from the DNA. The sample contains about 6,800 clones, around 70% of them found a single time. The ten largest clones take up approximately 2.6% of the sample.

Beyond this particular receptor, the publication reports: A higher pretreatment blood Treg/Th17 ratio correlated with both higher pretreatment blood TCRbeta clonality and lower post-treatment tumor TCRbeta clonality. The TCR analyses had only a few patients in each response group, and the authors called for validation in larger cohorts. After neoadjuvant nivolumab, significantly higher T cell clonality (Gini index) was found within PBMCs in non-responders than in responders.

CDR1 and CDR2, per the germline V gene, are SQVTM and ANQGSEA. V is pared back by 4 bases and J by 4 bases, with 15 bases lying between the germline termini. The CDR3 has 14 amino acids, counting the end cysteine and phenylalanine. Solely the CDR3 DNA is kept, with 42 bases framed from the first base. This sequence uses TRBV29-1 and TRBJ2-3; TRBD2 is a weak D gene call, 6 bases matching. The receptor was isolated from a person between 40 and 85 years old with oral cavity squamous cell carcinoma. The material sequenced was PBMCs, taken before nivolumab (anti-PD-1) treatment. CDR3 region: CSVATGGAADTQYF. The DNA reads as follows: TGCAGCGTTGCGACGGGCGGGGCGGCAGATACGCAGTATTTT.